This T cell receptor beta chain was found in a study of blood T cell repertoires in COVID-19 (TCRdb year 2020). Regarding the study in general: Collaborator samples came from the United States, Italy and Spain and covered acute and convalescent phases of COVID-19. The prospective study material was composed of cDNA or gDNA derived from T cells, B-cell-depleted T cells, or PBMCs. The dataset comprised deeply sampled blood TCRbeta repertoires from subjects exposed to, actively infected with, or recovered from COVID-19. The repertoires were released in a freely available public database intended as a resource for research on the immune response to SARS-CoV-2. The samples were drawn from two sources: the first 160 participants of the ongoing ImmuneRACE study, and 1,000 to 1,500 subjects contributed by 6 global collaborators. Nearly every sample came with metadata listing a de-identified subject ID, COVID-19 status, age in years and sex. Where HLA class I and class II types were available, the types were taken from metadata supplied by the sample provider, not from assay-based typing.

Concerning this clone: The specificity of this receptor is unknown. Base qualities are missing; no much larger clone stands one base away.

The immunoSEQ Assay, a bias-controlled multiplex PCR, was used to amplify TCRbeta CDR3 regions from genomic DNA. Regarding the original processing steps: Within the assay, amplification of reference gene primers was used to estimate how many nucleated cells each sample contained. To quantify the absolute abundance of each unique TCRbeta CDR3 rearrangement, sequence reads were collapsed and filtered. For each sample, productive Simpson clonality was calculated as the square root of Simpson's diversity index over productive rearrangements. Entries here come from immuneACCESS through TCRdb and include only in-frame sequences with V and J called. Some clones fail to appear in such tables; in the studies checked, an unresolved V gene covers under half of the shortfall, and the cause of the remainder is unknown. V, J and clone size were drawn from that table, and D and trimming were deduced from the DNA. This sample gives 250,000 to 300,000 clones in total; 86% of them show up just once. The top ten constitute 3.6% of the sample.

Overall results and qualifications from the work: How much clinical and demographic metadata was included differed by source and by participant, and the metadata was provided uncurated.

Whole blood was collected in K2EDTA tubes by collaborating institutions according to the institutions' own protocols. For TCRbeta analysis, collaborator samples were shipped as frozen whole blood, as isolated PBMCs, or as DNA extracted from either sample type. The sequenced sample consisted of peripheral blood. The sequence came from a man in his late teens or twenties with active or convalescent COVID-19.

The base sequence is TGTGCCAGCACCCCACAGGGGCCAGGGGTTTATCAGCCCCAGCATTTT. Its product reads: CASTPQGPGVYQPQHF. This sequence uses TRBV28 and TRBJ1-5; 7 of the junction bases match TRBD1. Trimmed from V: 7 bases; trimmed from J: 5 bases; junction bases lacking a gene match: 14. Its CDR3 holds 16 amino acids, cysteine through phenylalanine. Only the CDR3 portion is preserved as DNA: 48 bases, with reading frame beginning at the first base. Reading the germline V gene gives CDR1 MDHEN and CDR2 SYDVKM.